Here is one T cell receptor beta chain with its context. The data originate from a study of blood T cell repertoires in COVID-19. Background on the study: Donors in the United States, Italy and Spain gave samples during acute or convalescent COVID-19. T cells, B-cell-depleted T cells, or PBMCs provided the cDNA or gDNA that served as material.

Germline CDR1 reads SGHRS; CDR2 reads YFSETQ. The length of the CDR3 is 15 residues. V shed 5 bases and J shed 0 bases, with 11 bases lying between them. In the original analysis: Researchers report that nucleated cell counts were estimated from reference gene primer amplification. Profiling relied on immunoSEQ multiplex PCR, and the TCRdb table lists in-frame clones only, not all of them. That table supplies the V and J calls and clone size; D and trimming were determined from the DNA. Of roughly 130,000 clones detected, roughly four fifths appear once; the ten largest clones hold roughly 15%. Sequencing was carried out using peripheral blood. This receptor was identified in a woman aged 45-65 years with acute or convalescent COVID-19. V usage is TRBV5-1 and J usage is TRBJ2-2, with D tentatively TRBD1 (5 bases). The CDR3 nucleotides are TGCGCCAGCAGGATCGGACAATCGAACACCGGGGAGCTGTTTTTT. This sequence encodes CASRIGQSNTGELFF.